The table lists the clone carrying this T cell receptor beta chain with a count of one. Its antigen is still unknown. This specimen comes from a study of high-grade serous ovarian cancer treatment subgroups. Study-level information: Mean per sample: around 14,000 reads, thousands of unique TCR beta rearrangements. The study, taken as a whole, reports: Same-patient tumor repertoires overlapped at about 0.1 to 0.8; different patients barely overlapped. Higher neoantigen levels went with greater TCR clonal relatedness. Repertoire analysis covered CDR3 alone, not CDR1 or CDR2.

Tumor tissue was taken before any definitive surgery or chemotherapy was given. Sequenced by immunoSEQ multiplex PCR; TCRdb stores in-frame clones only, minus some. The sample holds 4,500 to 5,000 clones, almost 70% seen once. This CDR3 is 16 amino acids long. CDR1 is MGHDK and CDR2 is SYGVNS in the germline V gene. Trimming removed 2 bases from V and 1 base from J, with 14 bases in between. The genes are TRBV25-1 and TRBJ2-5; either TRBD1 or TRBD2 may fit D (6 bases each). Sequenced input: tumor tissue. The receptor's source is a human donor with high-grade serous ovarian cancer. This CDR3 reads CASSEESGAIQETQYF. The DNA for the CDR3 is TGTGCCAGCAGTGAAGAGTCGGGGGCTATCCAAGAGACCCAGTACTTC.